The 9 T cell receptor beta chains presented below share a single source sample, sequenced in a study of T cell responses to AZD1222 COVID-19 vaccine. Profiling relied on immunoSEQ multiplex PCR, and the TCRdb table lists in-frame clones only, not all of them. The sample holds over 100,000 clones; approximately 86% are singletons and the top ten take 13%. The source was peripheral blood, collected on day 0 of MenACWY control vaccination. These receptors all stem from an adult in good health.

The chain employs TRBV4-3 and TRBJ2-7, with a weak D call TRBD1 (6 bases). This CDR3 spans 16 amino acids. Trimming removed 4 bases from V and 3 bases from J, with 19 bases in between. The germline CDR1 and CDR2 sequences are LGHNA and YSLEER. The CDR3 loop is CASSPGTTRRGYEQYF. For the CDR3, the DNA is TGCGCCAGCAGCCCCGGGACAACCCGAAGAGGCTACGAGCAGTACTTC.

This clone came up a few times. The chain recombines TRBV5-4 with TRBJ1-6, with a tentative D call TRBD1 (5 bases). Germline values: CDR1 SGHNT, CDR2 YYREEE (reference sequence). The CDR3 length is 14 residues. V lost 3 bases to trimming and J lost 10 bases, with 14 bases between them. CDR3: CASSSQGSWSPLHF. CDR3 nucleotides: TGTGCCAGCAGCTCGCAGGGTTCTTGGTCACCCCTCCACTTT.

This sequence joins TRBV10-3 and TRBJ2-1, with a tentative D call TRBD2 (7 bases). Germline V gene data show CDR1 as ENHRY and CDR2 as SYGVKD. This CDR3 has 13 amino acids. The V gene lost 8 bases and the J gene lost 1 base, with 9 bases spanning the gap. CDR3 region: CAIGGASYNEQFF. The CDR3 DNA reads TGTGCCATCGGGGGGGCATCCTACAATGAGCAGTTCTTC.

In this sample, this clone turned up once. V usage is TRBV4-3 and J usage is TRBJ2-1; perhaps TRBD2 as D (6 bases). CDR3 length: 18 amino acids. With 0 bases removed from V and 10 bases from J, the gap between germline ends came to 25 bases. CDR1 is LGHNA and CDR2 is YSLEER in the germline V gene. As DNA, the CDR3 is TGCGCCAGCAGCCAAGATTCGGAGTGGCGACTAGTGATCCGGGAGCAGTTCTTC. Encoded protein: CASSQDSEWRLVIREQFF.

Concerning this clone itself: At one end, the junction sequence differs from germline, possibly due to a read error. The V gene is TRBV12-3 or TRBV12-4, the J gene TRBJ2-3; D is uncertain. The CDR3 contains 11 residues. As DNA, the CDR3 is TGTGCCAGCAGTTCATTGATAAAGAATGTTTTT. Residues: CASSSLIKNVF.

The V call is TRBV5-4, the J call TRBJ1-6; no clear D gene. Trimming shortened V by 4 bases and J by 0 bases, and 8 bases separated the two germline ends. Germline values: CDR1 SGHNT, CDR2 YYREEE (reference sequence). This CDR3 is built from 15 residues. Here the CDR3 reads CASSLYNSYNSPLHF. The CDR3 DNA follows: TGTGCCAGCAGCCTCTACAACTCCTATAATTCACCCCTCCACTTT. The variable domain in full, completed from reference TRBV5-4 and TRBJ1-6, reads ETGVTQSPTHLIKTRGQQVTLRCSSQSGHNTVSWYQQALGQGPQFIFQYYREEENGRGNFPPRFSGLQFPNYSSELNVNALELDDSALYLCASSLYNSYNSPLHFGNGTRLTVT.

CDR3 region: CATSYRGPNEKLFF. The CDR3 nucleotides read TGCGCCACATCGTACCGGGGCCCTAATGAAAAACTGTTTTTT. The chain uses TRBV4-1 and TRBJ1-4, with D perhaps TRBD1 (5 bases). V lost 10 bases to trimming and J lost 3 bases, with 15 bases between them. This CDR3 is 14 amino acids long. Per the germline V gene, CDR1 is MGHRA and CDR2 is YSYEKL.

V is TRBV10-1 and J is TRBJ2-1; D is undetermined. The CDR3 consists of 18 residues. The germline CDR1 and CDR2 sequences are WNHNN and SYGVQD (reference sequence). V was pared by 0 bases and J by 1 base, with 16 bases between. CDR3 nucleotide sequence: TGCGCCAGCAGTGAGTCGGGCCGAAATACTCCGTCCTACAATGAGCAGTTCTTC. The encoded protein is CASSESGRNTPSYNEQFF.

The V gene is TRBV4-3, the J gene TRBJ2-3; D might be TRBD1 or TRBD2, each matching 5 bases. The CDR3 consists of 16 residues. The V gene lost 0 bases and the J gene lost 10 bases, with 20 bases spanning the gap. Germline V gene data show CDR1 as LGHNA and CDR2 as YSLEER. CDR3 loop: CASSQEGPGKFGAQYF. CDR3 bases: TGCGCCAGCAGCCAAGAGGGGCCGGGAAAATTTGGGGCGCAGTATTTT.